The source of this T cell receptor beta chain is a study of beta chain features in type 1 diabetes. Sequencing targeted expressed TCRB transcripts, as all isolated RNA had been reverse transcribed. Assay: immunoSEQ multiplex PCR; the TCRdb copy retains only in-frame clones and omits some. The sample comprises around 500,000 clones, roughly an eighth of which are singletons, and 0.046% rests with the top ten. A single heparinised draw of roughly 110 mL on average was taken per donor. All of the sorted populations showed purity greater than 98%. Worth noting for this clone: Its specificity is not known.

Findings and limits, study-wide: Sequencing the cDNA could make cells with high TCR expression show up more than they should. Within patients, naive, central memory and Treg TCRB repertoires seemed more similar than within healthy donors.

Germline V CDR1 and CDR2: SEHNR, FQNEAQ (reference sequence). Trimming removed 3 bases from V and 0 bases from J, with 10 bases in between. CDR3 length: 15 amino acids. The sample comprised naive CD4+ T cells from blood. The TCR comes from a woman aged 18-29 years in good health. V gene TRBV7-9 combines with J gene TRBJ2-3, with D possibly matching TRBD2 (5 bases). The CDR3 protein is CASSLRAGSTDTQYF. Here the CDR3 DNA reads TGTGCCAGCAGCTTGCGGGCGGGCAGCACAGATACGCAGTATTTT.